Only a few counts were recorded for the clone carrying this T cell receptor (beta chain). As yet, its antigen is unknown. The source of the sample is a study of CD8 T cells in ankylosing spondylitis. TCRdb analysed the 5' RACE reads with MiXCR anew, one entry per CDR3 protein. The sample consists of 250,000 to 350,000 distinct CDR3 sequences, around 19% of them appearing once. The CDR3 runs to 17 residues. The V gene end was trimmed by 0 bases and the J gene end by 1 base; junction bases not matched to a gene: 7. Germline loops: CDR1 SGHTA, CDR2 FQGTGA. Study-wide results and caveats: Significant enrichment of disease-linked clones was reportedly seen in matched ankylosing spondylitis synovial fluid. Disease-associated clones were CD8+ and fairly uncommon in peripheral blood. Blood of patients with ankylosing spondylitis appeared to be characterized by a TCR beta motif of seven or eight highly homologous variants.

Source material: blood, either unsorted or a sorted T cell fraction (not recorded which). This TCR was recovered from a male donor with ankylosing spondylitis or in good health (not recorded which). The chain is built from TRBV7-3 and TRBJ1-1; the match to TRBD1 covers 8 bases. CDR3 sequence: CASSLTLLGQGNTEAFF. CDR3 DNA sequence: TGTGCCAGCAGCTTAACTCTCCTAGGACAGGGGAACACTGAAGCTTTCTTT.